A single T cell receptor beta chain is shown here with its context. Its target is not known. This CDR3 is built from 14 residues. V was clipped by 9 bases and J by 3 bases, with 16 bases between them. Germline lookup yields CDR1 SNHLY and CDR2 FYNNEI. The data are from a study of cytomegalovirus exposure and HLA in healthy donors. General study points: Excluded: some indistinguishable V segments such as TRBV6-2 and TRBV6-3.

The study ran its PCR with 60 Vbeta and 13 Jbeta primers. Profiled with immunoSEQ multiplex PCR; TCRdb holds only in-frame clones, not every one. The sample table sets out about 53,000 clones. The specimen sequenced was PBMCs. The chain has TRBV2 and TRBJ2-3, with TRBD2 as a possible D gene (6 bases). This sequence originates from a man between 18 and 29 years old in good health and CMV-seropositive. CDR3 region: CARGWRTITDTQYF. The CDR3 region has the DNA TGTGCCAGAGGGTGGAGGACTATTACAGATACGCAGTATTTT.